The T cell receptor (beta chain) under discussion was sequenced for a study of regulatory T cells in long-lasting Graves disease. Noted time point: newly diagnosed GD, antithyroid drugs for less than 3 months. Construction of the TCR library relied on RNA isolated from PBMCs. In building TCR beta libraries, iRepertoire HTBI primers were used together with Arm-PCR of CDR3 regions. TCRdb re-called the multiplex PCR reads with MiXCR, one entry per CDR3 protein. The data hold some 500,000 distinct CDR3 sequences, with roughly a sixth observed a single time. This clonotype has at least ten counts. Its cognate antigen is unknown. Whole-study findings and limits: Lower TCR diversity characterized persistent Graves' patients relative to newly diagnosed patients.

The sample was also reused in another study, on T cells in Graves' hyperthyroidism and ophthalmopathy. That paper notes: The HTBI set primed first-round TCR CDR3 RT-PCR. Researchers found most expanded thyroid clonotypes above 0.001 in blood as well. Ophthalmopathy cases were set apart from stable hyperthyroidism by a 13 V-J model.

Sequenced material: peripheral blood mononuclear cells (PBMCs), taken at new diagnosis, from a patient treated with antithyroid drugs. The source of this sequence is a woman aged 35-65 years with Graves disease.

The CDR3 protein is CASSRPDSPGRQLQETQYF. Here the CDR3 DNA reads TGTGCCAGCAGCAGGCCCGACTCCCCCGGACGACAACTCCAAGAGACCCAGTACTTC. J is TRBJ2-5 and V is TRBV11-3; the D is unclear. This CDR3 has 19 residues. The V gene's germline CDR1 is SGHNT and CDR2 YENEEA. The germline V and J ends were trimmed by 5 bases and 1 base, with 26 bases remaining between them. Full variable domain (missing parts from reference TRBV11-3 and TRBJ2-5): EAGVVQSPRYKIIEKKQPVAFWCNPISGHNTLYWYLQNLGQGPELLIRYENEEAVDDSQLPKDRFSAERLKGVDSTLKIQPAELGDSAVYLCASSRPDSPGRQLQETQYFGPGTRLLVL.